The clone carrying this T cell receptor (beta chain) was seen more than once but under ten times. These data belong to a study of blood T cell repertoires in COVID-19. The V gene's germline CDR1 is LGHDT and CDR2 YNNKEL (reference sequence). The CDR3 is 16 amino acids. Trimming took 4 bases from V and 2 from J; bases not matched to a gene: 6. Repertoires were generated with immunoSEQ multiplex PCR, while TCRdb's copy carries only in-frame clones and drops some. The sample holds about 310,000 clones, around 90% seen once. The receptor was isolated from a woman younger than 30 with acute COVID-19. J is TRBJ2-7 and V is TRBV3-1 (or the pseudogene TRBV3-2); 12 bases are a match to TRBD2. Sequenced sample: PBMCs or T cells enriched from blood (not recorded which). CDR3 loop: CASSRWTSGVTYEQYF. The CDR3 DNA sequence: TGTGCCAGCAGCCGCTGGACTAGCGGGGTGACCTACGAGCAGTACTTC.